The 8 T cell receptor beta chains reported below all come from one sample, sequenced in a study of early T cells in non-severe SARS-CoV-2 infection. Using its own MiXCR run on the 5' RACE reads, TCRdb lists one record per CDR3 protein. The sample consists of tens of thousands of distinct CDR3 sequences, about 11% of them appearing once. Sequenced material: whole blood. All receptors derive from an adult who was a healthcare worker with PCR-confirmed SARS-CoV-2 infection or an uninfected control (not recorded which).

A few counts support this clonotype. The chain combines TRBV19 with TRBJ1-2; D gene unclear. The germline V and J ends were trimmed by 3 bases and 5 bases, with 13 bases remaining between them. The CDR3 has 14 amino acids. In germline, CDR1 is LNHDA, CDR2 SQIVND (reference sequence). CDR3 region: CASSITAAIYGYTF. CDR3 sequence (DNA): TGTGCCAGTAGTATTACGGCAGCTATTTATGGCTACACCTTC.

The gene calls are TRBV5-5 and TRBJ2-1, with 16 bases fitting TRBD2. The V gene's germline CDR1 is SGHKS and CDR2 YYEKEE (reference sequence). CDR3 size: 15 residues. With V trimmed by 3 bases and J by 12 bases, 6 bases remained unmatched. In nucleotides, the CDR3 is TGTGCCAGCAGCTCCGGGACTAGCGGGAGGGCCGTGCAGTTCTTC. Protein product: CASSSGTSGRAVQFF.

The sample holds a few counts of this clonotype. The rearrangement joins TRBV6-4 to TRBJ2-3; D is unresolved. The ends were cut back, 2 bases at V and 4 bases at J, with 10 bases in the middle. The CDR3 is 14 residues long. Per germline, CDR1 MRHNA and CDR2 SNTAGT. In DNA, the CDR3 is TGTGCCAGCAGTGACAACCCAGGCTCAGATACGCAGTATTTT. Translated: CASSDNPGSDTQYF.

Only a few counts were recorded for this clonotype. The V call is TRBV11-2, the J call TRBJ2-7; D is ambiguous. The germline CDR1 and CDR2 sequences are SGHAT and FQNNGV. The CDR3 loop spans 13 amino acids. V was trimmed by 1 base and J by 2 bases, leaving 6 bases between them. Here the CDR3 DNA reads TGTGCCAGCAGCTTAGGTAGCCCCTACGAGCAGTACTTC. Translated: CASSLGSPYEQYF.

J is TRBJ2-5 and V is TRBV29-1; D is perhaps TRBD2 (5 bases). The CDR3 runs to 15 residues. V lost 1 base, J lost 2 bases, and 14 bases lay in between. CDR1 and CDR2 (germline): SQVTM, ANQGSEA. CDR3 in DNA: TGCAGCGTTGAAGGGATGAGGGCAGATCAAGAGACCCAGTACTTC. It encodes CSVEGMRADQETQYF.

This clonotype was recorded at least ten times. The chain joins TRBV12-3 or TRBV12-4 to TRBJ1-1; 11 bases line up with TRBD1. The CDR3 spans 15 residues. Unmatched junction bases numbered 4, after V lost 6 bases and J lost 1 base. CDR3 sequence reads: CASRGTGGRNTEAFF. In nucleotides, the CDR3 is TGTGCCAGCAGAGGGACAGGGGGACGGAACACTGAAGCTTTCTTT.

This clonotype was recorded at least ten times. The chain uses TRBV4-2 and TRBJ1-2; 10 bases fit TRBD1. The CDR3 is made up of 14 amino acids. The germline gives CDR1 LGHNA, CDR2 YNFKEQ. Trimming cost V 3 bases and J 6 bases; bases outside gene matches: 4. The CDR3 sequence: CASSQAGTGDGYTF. CDR3 DNA sequence: TGTGCCAGCAGCCAGGCCGGGACAGGGGATGGCTACACCTTC.

This clonotype was counted only a few times. This rearrangement joins TRBV27 to TRBJ1-1; weak D call: TRBD1 (6 bases). The CDR3 covers 16 residues. The V end lost 1 base, the J end lost 5 bases, and 17 bases lay between the germline ends. Germline CDR1 and CDR2: MNHEY and SMNVEV (reference sequence). CDR3 residues: CASSLFRTALETEAFF. Here the CDR3 DNA reads TGTGCCAGCAGTTTATTCCGGACAGCCCTCGAGACTGAAGCTTTCTTT.